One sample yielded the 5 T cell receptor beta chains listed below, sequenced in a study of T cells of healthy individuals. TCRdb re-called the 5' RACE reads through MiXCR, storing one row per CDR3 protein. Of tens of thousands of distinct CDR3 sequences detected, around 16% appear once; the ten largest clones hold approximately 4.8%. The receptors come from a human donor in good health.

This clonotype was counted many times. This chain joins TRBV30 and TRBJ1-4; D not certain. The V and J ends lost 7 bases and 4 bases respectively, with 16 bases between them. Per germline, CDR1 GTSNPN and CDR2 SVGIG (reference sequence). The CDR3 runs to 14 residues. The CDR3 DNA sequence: TGTGCCTTGTCTCTTAGCCGGGGTAATGAAAAACTGTTTTTT. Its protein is CALSLSRGNEKLFF.

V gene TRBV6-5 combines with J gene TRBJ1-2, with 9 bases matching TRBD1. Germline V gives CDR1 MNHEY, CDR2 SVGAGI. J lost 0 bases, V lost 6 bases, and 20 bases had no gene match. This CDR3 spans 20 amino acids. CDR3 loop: CASSPWRRDREILANYGYTF. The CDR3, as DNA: TGTGCCAGCAGCCCCTGGAGGAGGGACAGGGAAATTTTGGCTAACTATGGCTACACCTTC.

CDR3 DNA: TGTGCCAGCAGCGCTATAAGGGCCACCCAGTACTTC. It codes for CASSAIRATQYF. The chain uses TRBV12-3 or TRBV12-4 and TRBJ2-5; D unclear. The V gene lost 6 bases and the J gene lost 8 bases, with 13 bases spanning the gap. The CDR3 runs to 12 residues.

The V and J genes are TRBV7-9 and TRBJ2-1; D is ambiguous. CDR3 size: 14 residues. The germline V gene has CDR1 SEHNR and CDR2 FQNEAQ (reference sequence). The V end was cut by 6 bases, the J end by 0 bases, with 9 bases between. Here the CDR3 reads CASRGGLSYNEQFF. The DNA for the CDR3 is TGTGCCAGCAGGGGCGGCCTCTCCTACAATGAGCAGTTCTTC.

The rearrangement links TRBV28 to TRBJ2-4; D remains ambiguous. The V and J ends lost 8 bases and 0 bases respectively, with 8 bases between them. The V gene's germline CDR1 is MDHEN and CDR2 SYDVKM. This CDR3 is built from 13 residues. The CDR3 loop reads CASQGLAKNIQYF. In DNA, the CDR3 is TGTGCCAGCCAAGGGCTAGCCAAAAACATTCAGTACTTC.